The T cell receptor (beta chain) under discussion was sequenced for a study of T-cell memory formation after mild COVID-19 listed by TCRdb under 2021. In the study overall: Most TCR sequence clusters were specific to one of the two donors. Two young, previously healthy adult volunteers made up the cohort, one male and one female. In two donors, T-cell clones that expanded and contracted after mild COVID-19 were followed by sequencing TCRalpha and TCRbeta repertoires longitudinally. Study-wide conclusions, independent of this receptor: SARS-CoV-2 specificity of the second-wave clones peaking on day 37 was not confirmed. Some responding clones were detected in pre-infection memory, which suggested that pre-existing cross-reactive memory T cells had joined the SARS-CoV-2 response. The study covered only two mild cases, and larger cohorts including severe cases with pre-infection samples were considered necessary. Balanced CD4/CD8 phenotypes were observed for clones contracting from day 15 to 85, whereas a bias towards CD4+ was observed for a second wave of clones expanding from day 15 to 37. Contracting CD4+ clones were located mainly in the CM and EM memory subsets, whereas CD8+ clones were found to be enriched in EMRA.

Ficoll-Paque density gradient centrifugation was used to isolate PBMCs. The instrument was an Illumina NovaSeq 6000. cDNA libraries for TCRalpha and TCRbeta were prepared by 5'RACE using constant-segment primers, with sample barcodes and unique molecular identifiers added. Trizol reagent was used to extract RNA from every sample. The libraries were amplified in two PCR steps, and the second step added a second sample barcode and Illumina TruSeq adapters. Libraries were sequenced on an Illumina NovaSeq with 2 x 150 bp paired-end reads. The source study handled its data this way. Reads were demultiplexed and collapsed into UMI-guided consensus sequences with migec v1.2.7. With mixcr v2.1.11, UMI consensuses were aligned to TRA and TRB V and J templates and assembled into clonotypes. Clonotypes were classified as expanded or contracted when called significant by both edgeR and NoisET, with noise models trained on biological replicates. For edgeR calls, a false discovery rate-adjusted p below 0.01 and a log2 fold-change threshold of 1 were applied. As an exploratory analysis of dynamics, PCA with hierarchical clustering was applied to max-normalized trajectories of the 1000 most abundant clonotypes. Separately sequenced CD4+ and CD8+ repertoires were used to assign a CD4 or CD8 phenotype to each responding clone. TCRdb ran its own pipeline on the public reads, namely fastp trimming at Q25 and MiXCR clone calling, and kept in-frame beta chains. Records with the same CDR3 protein are collapsed into one entry carrying the most frequent genes and DNA. V and J calls and clone size were set by TCRdb, not the authors. Within this sample are about 540,000 distinct CDR3 sequences, with around 21% of them counted one time only. Of the sample, about 12% is held by the ten largest clones.

Comment on this clonotype: What antigen it recognizes has not been identified. No base quality information exists; no much larger clone differs at one position.

Per the germline V gene, SGHRS is the CDR1 and YFSETQ is the CDR2. Trimming at the junction amounts to 2 bases on V and 2 bases on J, and the germline ends lie 14 bases apart. The CDR3 covers 15 residues, taking in both the cysteine and the phenylalanine. The retained sequence is limited to the CDR3, 45 bases, with the frame set at the first base. The sequence joins TRBV5-1 to TRBJ2-7, with no confidently assigned D gene. Sequenced sample: PBMCs or a T cell subset sorted from them (not recorded which). The clonotype was recovered from an adult woman who had mild COVID-19 (a few samples of this study predate the infection). The sample titles of this study are shuffled in the database, so cell type and time point are left out; the donor was told from shared clones. CDR3 reads: CASSFTGGSPYEQYF. The DNA is TGCGCCAGCAGCTTTACGGGTGGGTCCCCCTACGAGCAGTACTTC.